These 10 T cell receptor beta chains came from one sample sequenced in a study of shared T cell receptors in the human thymus (TCRdb year 2021). Library method: the immunoSEQ multiplex PCR assay. TCRdb took this table from immuneACCESS and kept in-frame rearrangements with V and J called. Such tables lack part of the clones; where checked against another copy, unresolved V genes explain under half of the gap, and the rest is unexplained. The sample table shows over 350,000 clones, and approximately 95% are seen once. The top ten clonotypes cover approximately 0.018% of the sample. The sample consisted of thymocytes. The receptors were gathered from a human donor.

The chain recombines TRBV11-3 with TRBJ2-2, with 7 bases fitting TRBD2. V dropped 2 bases and J dropped 2; count of bases not matched to a gene: 5. The length of the CDR3 is 16 residues. Germline-derived CDR1 and CDR2 are SGHNT and YENEEA. CDR3 sequence: CASSLMASGNTGELFF. In DNA form, the CDR3 reads TGTGCCAGCAGCTTAATGGCTAGCGGAAACACCGGGGAGCTGTTTTTT.

The chain uses TRBV7-9 and TRBJ1-2, with D possibly being TRBD1 (5 bases). The CDR3 spans 19 residues. Trimming pared 5 bases from V and 4 bases from J, leaving 29 bases between. Germline values: CDR1 SEHNR, CDR2 FQNEAQ (reference sequence). CDR3 sequence reads: CASSPFKELRTGIPYGYTF. In nucleotides, the CDR3 is TGTGCCAGCAGCCCCTTCAAAGAACTCAGAACAGGAATCCCCTATGGCTACACCTTC.

V gene TRBV4-3 combines with J gene TRBJ2-1; the D gene is possibly TRBD2 (6 bases). This CDR3 region has 14 residues. The V gene lost 3 bases and the J gene lost 6 bases, with 12 bases spanning the gap. Germline lookup yields CDR1 LGHNA and CDR2 YSLEER. CDR3 sequence: CASSHLLAGNEQFF. In nucleotides, the CDR3 is TGCGCCAGCAGCCACTTACTAGCAGGCAATGAGCAGTTCTTC.

This clone appeared once. The rearrangement uses TRBV19 and TRBJ1-3; D is possibly TRBD1 (5 bases). Trimming removed 2 bases from V and 5 bases from J, with 10 bases in between. The CDR3 sequence is 14 residues long. The V gene's germline CDR1 is LNHDA and CDR2 SQIVND (reference sequence). CDR3 sequence: CASSIQGIRNTIYF. As DNA, the CDR3 is TGTGCCAGTAGTATACAGGGAATTAGAAACACCATATATTTT.

The genes are TRBV4-3 and TRBJ2-5; D might be TRBD1 or TRBD2, each matching 5 bases. The CDR3 is 17 amino acids. Trimming took 4 bases from V and 0 from J, leaving 18 bases between them. CDR1 and CDR2 from the germline V gene are LGHNA and YSLEER. Here the CDR3 reads CASSPRRKEGYQETQYF. The CDR3 nucleotides read TGCGCCAGCAGCCCCCGCCGTAAAGAGGGGTACCAAGAGACCCAGTACTTC.

This clone was seen once. Relative to the germline gene, one junction end is altered; a read error may explain this. The rearrangement uses TRBV5-4 and TRBJ2-7; D remains unclear. Germline values: CDR1 SGHNT, CDR2 YYREEE (reference sequence). The CDR3 totals 13 residues. The CDR3 sequence is CASSLDGTYEQCF. The CDR3, as DNA: TGTGCCAGCAGCTTGGACGGTACCTACGAGCAGTGCTTC.

This rearrangement joins TRBV6-1 to TRBJ2-7, with 7 bases matching TRBD1. V shed 2 bases, J shed 2 bases, and the junction held 18 bases outside the gene matches. The germline gives CDR1 MNHNS, CDR2 SASEGT. CDR3 size: 19 residues. The CDR3 region is CASSELTGYPGIPPYEQYF. As DNA, the CDR3 is TGTGCCAGCAGTGAACTGACAGGGTATCCGGGGATCCCGCCCTACGAGCAGTACTTC.

The chain recombines TRBV28 with TRBJ2-5; 8 nucleotides agree with TRBD2. This CDR3 region has 16 residues. The J segment lost 4 bases and the V segment lost 3 bases, leaving 10 bases of the junction unmatched. Germline lookup yields CDR1 MDHEN and CDR2 SYDVKM. The CDR3 here is CASSFGWASGLETQYF. The CDR3 coding sequence is TGTGCCAGCAGTTTTGGGTGGGCTAGCGGGTTAGAGACCCAGTACTTC.

This chain connects TRBV9 to TRBJ1-2, with TRBD1 matching 11 bases. The CDR3 totals 15 residues. Germline assignment: CDR1 SGDLS and CDR2 YYNGEE. V shed 4 bases and J 3 bases; nucleotides not matched to a gene: 5. The CDR3 protein is CASSSRTGGDYGYTF. The CDR3 nucleotides are TGTGCCAGCAGCTCACGGACAGGGGGCGACTATGGCTACACCTTC.

The chain joins TRBV5-5 to TRBJ2-7; 10 positions agree with TRBD2. Per germline, CDR1 SGHKS and CDR2 YYEKEE (reference sequence). V lost 3 bases, J lost 4 bases, and 4 bases stayed unmatched. The CDR3 extends over 14 amino acids. The CDR3 sequence: CASSSPGLAYEQYF. The CDR3, as DNA: TGTGCCAGCAGCTCCCCGGGACTAGCGTACGAGCAGTACTTC.